The 29 T cell receptor beta chains below come from one sample, sequenced in a study of cytomegalovirus exposure and HLA in healthy donors. PCR primers comprised 60 Vbeta and 13 Jbeta primers. This table comes from immunoSEQ multiplex PCR, and its TCRdb copy is limited to in-frame clones, with some not included. The sample contains some 170,000 clones, around four fifths of which appear only once. The sample taken for sequencing was PBMCs. The receptors were gathered from a man between 18 and 35 years old in good health and CMV-seropositive.

The chain is built from TRBV6-5 and TRBJ1-5, with 7 bases that match TRBD1. Germline lookup yields CDR1 MNHEY and CDR2 SVGAGI. The V and J ends lost 5 bases and 5 bases, in that order; junction bases with no gene match: 12. The CDR3 has 16 amino acids. CDR3 bases: TGTGCCAGCAGTAACTATCAGGGGGGCAGGGATCAGCCCCAGCATTTT. Amino acids: CASSNYQGGRDQPQHF.

Comment on this clone: Other DNA sequences within the sample encode an identical CDR3. V usage is TRBV28 and J usage is TRBJ1-5, with 8 bases identical to TRBD1. The CDR3 length is 14 residues. J gave up 4 bases and V 5 bases, and 4 bases lay outside the gene matches. Germline CDR1 and CDR2: MDHEN and SYDVKM. The CDR3 DNA reads as TGTGCCAGCAGTAGGACAGGGCGGAATCAGCCCCAGCATTTT. Its translation: CASSRTGRNQPQHF.

This chain uses TRBV27 with TRBJ1-4; D not certain. CDR3 length: 14 residues. V shed 3 bases and J shed 2 bases, with 7 bases lying between them. CDR1 and CDR2 (germline): MNHEY, SMNVEV (reference sequence). The CDR3 coding sequence is TGTGCCAGCAGTTTCGGGTTTACTAATGAAAAACTGTTTTTT. Translating gives CASSFGFTNEKLFF.

V is TRBV18 and J is TRBJ1-2, with 7 bases matching TRBD1. CDR1 and CDR2 (germline): KGHSH, LQKENI. The CDR3 totals 16 residues. Trimming took 2 bases from V and 7 from J; bases not matched to a gene: 13. CDR3 loop: CASSPFSGQEAGGYTF. The CDR3 nucleotides are TGTGCCAGCTCACCATTTAGTGGACAGGAGGCGGGTGGCTACACCTTC.

The V and J genes are TRBV2 and TRBJ2-1, with a possible D match to TRBD2 (5 bases). The ends were cut back, 4 bases at V and 2 bases at J, with 9 bases in the middle. There are 14 residues in the CDR3. Germline CDR1 reads SNHLY; CDR2 reads FYNNEI. Here the CDR3 reads CASSVSGTYNEQFF. CDR3 bases: TGTGCCAGCAGTGTAAGCGGAACCTACAATGAGCAGTTCTTC.

The rearrangement links TRBV4-3 to TRBJ1-6; the D gene is possibly TRBD1 (5 bases). CDR1 and CDR2 (germline): LGHNA, YSLEER. The CDR3 consists of 16 residues. V dropped 0 bases and J dropped 10 bases, with 16 bases sitting between them. In nucleotides, the CDR3 is TGCGCCAGCAGCCAAGAGCCGGAGGGGATTTCATCACCCCTCCACTTT. Its translation: CASSQEPEGISSPLHF.

This clone showed up just a few times. Other DNA sequences of this sample code for an identical CDR3. The chain combines TRBV19 with TRBJ1-5, with 8 bases identical to TRBD1. There are 13 residues in the CDR3. Germline V lookup: CDR1 LNHDA, CDR2 SQIVND (reference sequence). V was pared by 6 bases and J by 2 bases, with 0 bases of the junction left unmatched. The CDR3 DNA follows: TGTGCCAGTAGGGGACAGGGCAATCAGCCCCAGCATTTT. Translation: CASRGQGNQPQHF.

The chain couples TRBV9 to TRBJ1-2, with 7 bases fitting TRBD1. The germline V gene encodes CDR1 SGDLS and CDR2 YYNGEE. This CDR3 is built from 13 residues. The J segment lost 3 bases and the V segment lost 3 bases, leaving 2 bases of the junction unmatched. CDR3 DNA: TGTGCCAGCAGCGGGGACAGCGACTATGGCTACACCTTC. It encodes CASSGDSDYGYTF. Together with reference TRBV9 and TRBJ1-2, the CDR3 gives the full variable domain: DSGVTQTPKHLITATGQRVTLRCSPRSGDLSVYWYQQSLDQGLQFLIQYYNGEERAKGNILERFSAQQFPDLHSELNLSSLELGDSALYFCASSGDSDYGYTFGSGTRLTVV.

This clone was observed once. The J gene is TRBJ1-5, the V gene TRBV19; possibly TRBD1 for D (5 bases). CDR3 length: 16 amino acids. Germline CDR1 reads LNHDA; CDR2 reads SQIVND (reference sequence). V lost 6 bases to trimming and J lost 6 bases, with 21 bases between them. CDR3 residues: CASRSLNELGGQPQHF. The CDR3 DNA reads as TGTGCCAGTAGAAGCCTTAATGAACTGGGGGGTCAGCCCCAGCATTTT.

This clone occurred a few times. The chain couples TRBV19 to TRBJ1-1, with D perhaps TRBD1 (5 bases). V was pared by 6 bases and J by 10 bases, with 12 bases between. This CDR3 contains 11 residues. Per the germline V gene, CDR1 is LNHDA and CDR2 is SQIVND (reference sequence). CDR3 DNA sequence: TGTGCCAGTAGCTGGGGGAGGAGAGCTTTCTTT. Translation: CASSWGRRAFF.

The V call is TRBV6-5, the J call TRBJ2-5; 11 bases are shared with TRBD2. The trim removed 5 bases at V and 3 bases at J, leaving 5 bases unmatched. Germline V gene lookup returns CDR1 MNHEY and CDR2 SVGAGI. This CDR3 comprises 15 residues. CDR3 sequence reads: CASSLPGLAEETQYF. CDR3 DNA: TGTGCCAGCAGTCTGCCGGGACTAGCGGAAGAGACCCAGTACTTC.

The J gene is TRBJ2-5, the V gene TRBV28, with D possibly being TRBD1 (5 bases). V was pared by 9 bases and J by 7 bases, with 12 bases between. CDR3 length: 11 amino acids. Germline CDR1 reads MDHEN; CDR2 reads SYDVKM. The CDR3 protein is CASTGRGTQYF. In DNA form, the CDR3 reads TGTGCCAGTACAGGCCGAGGGACCCAGTACTTC. Full variable domain (missing parts from reference TRBV28 and TRBJ2-5): DVKVTQSSRYLVKRTGEKVFLECVQDMDHENMFWYRQDPGLGLRLIYFSYDVKMKEKGDIPEGYSVSREKKERFSLILESASTNQTSMYLCASTGRGTQYFGPGTRLLVL.

The table lists this clone with a few counts. The J gene is TRBJ1-2, the V gene TRBV6-5; TRBD1 agrees at 10 bases. Germline assignment: CDR1 MNHEY and CDR2 SVGAGI. The J segment lost 6 bases and the V segment lost 5 bases, leaving 3 bases of the junction unmatched. The CDR3 sequence is 13 residues long. This chain's CDR3 is CASSADRGHGYTF. The CDR3 nucleotides read TGTGCCAGCAGTGCAGACAGGGGGCATGGCTACACCTTC.

J is TRBJ2-5 and V is TRBV6-5; perhaps TRBD2 as D (5 bases). CDR1 is MNHEY, CDR2 SVGAGI, per germline. V gave up 7 bases and J gave up 2 bases, with 8 bases separating them. The CDR3 totals 12 residues. Here the CDR3 DNA reads TGTGCCAGCACTCGGGGTCAAGAGACCCAGTACTTC. Amino acid sequence: CASTRGQETQYF.

In this sample, this clone turned up once. V usage is TRBV28 and J usage is TRBJ1-5, with 7 nucleotides matching TRBD1. The CDR3 totals 15 residues. J lost 6 bases, V lost 5 bases, and 10 bases had no gene match. The germline CDR1 and CDR2 sequences are MDHEN and SYDVKM. The CDR3, as DNA: TGTGCCAGCAGTCAAGACAGGGCTTCGGGTCAGCCCCAGCATTTT. As protein: CASSQDRASGQPQHF.

V is TRBV30 and J is TRBJ2-1; 7 bases align to TRBD2. The CDR3 covers 14 residues. The germline CDR1 and CDR2 sequences are GTSNPN and SVGIG (reference sequence). With V trimmed by 5 bases and J by 0 bases, 4 bases remained unmatched. CDR3 loop: CAWGLGSSYNEQFF. Written as DNA, the CDR3 is TGTGCCTGGGGACTAGGGAGCTCCTACAATGAGCAGTTCTTC.

Here the CDR3 DNA reads TGTGCCAGCAGCTTAAGGTCACGGGGGAATACCGGGGAGCTGTTTTTT. It specifies CASSLRSRGNTGELFF. The chain links TRBV7-8 to TRBJ2-2; D may be TRBD2 (6 bases). Germline V lookup: CDR1 SGHVS, CDR2 FQNEAQ. The CDR3 runs to 16 residues. The ends were cut back, 2 bases at V and 5 bases at J, with 15 bases in the middle.

In its sample, this clone was seen a few times. The chain links TRBV11-1 to TRBJ2-7; 12 nucleotides line up with TRBD1. V dropped 5 bases and J dropped 6; count of bases not matched to a gene: 5. The CDR3 is made up of 14 amino acids. Germline V gives CDR1 SGHAT, CDR2 FQDESV (reference sequence). DNA for the CDR3: TGTGCCAGCAGCCCGGGACAGGGGGCAATCGAGCAGTACTTC. Its protein product is CASSPGQGAIEQYF.

The chain employs TRBV29-1 and TRBJ1-4, with D perhaps TRBD1 (6 bases). The V gene's germline CDR1 is SQVTM and CDR2 ANQGSEA. V dropped 6 bases and J dropped 1 base, with 15 bases sitting between them. The CDR3 is 15 residues long. CDR3 loop: CSVSGQSGTNEKLFF. In DNA form, the CDR3 reads TGCAGCGTATCGGGACAATCTGGAACTAATGAAAAACTGTTTTTT.

The chain uses TRBV29-1 and TRBJ2-7; 7 bases align to TRBD1. The germline gives CDR1 SQVTM, CDR2 ANQGSEA. This CDR3 is 14 amino acids long. V shed 7 bases, J shed 2 bases, and the junction held 11 bases outside the gene matches. CDR3 nucleotide sequence: TGCAGCGCCCTCGGGACAGAAAAGACCTACGAGCAGTACTTC. This gives the protein CSALGTEKTYEQYF.

The chain links TRBV19 to TRBJ2-2, with D possibly being TRBD2 (7 bases). V was clipped by 3 bases and J by 7 bases, with 15 bases between them. Germline CDR1 is LNHDA and CDR2 is SQIVND (reference sequence). CDR3 length: 15 residues. CDR3 DNA: TGTGCCAGTAGTATGGTCGGGGGGCTGTACGGGGAGCTGTTTTTT. Protein: CASSMVGGLYGELFF.

This sequence joins TRBV19 and TRBJ2-1; D gene ambiguous. The V gene lost 9 bases and the J gene lost 1 base, with 13 bases spanning the gap. Germline-derived CDR1 and CDR2 are LNHDA and SQIVND (reference sequence). The length of the CDR3 is 14 residues. CDR3 amino acids: CASTMTDSYNEQFF. The CDR3 nucleotides read TGTGCCAGCACTATGACGGATTCCTACAATGAGCAGTTCTTC.

V usage is TRBV23-1 and J usage is TRBJ1-4; 8 bases are a match to TRBD1. TRBV23-1 counts as an open reading frame of uncertain function. J was trimmed by 6 bases and V by 3 bases; bases with no gene match: 6. This CDR3 has 15 amino acids. DNA of the CDR3: TGCGCCAGCAGTCACCCGACAGGGGTGGATGAAAAACTGTTTTTT. Its translation: CASSHPTGVDEKLFF.

This rearrangement joins TRBV27 to TRBJ1-5; a weak D match, TRBD1 (5 bases). V shed 2 bases and J shed 5 bases, with 10 bases lying between them. The CDR3 extends over 14 amino acids. The germline V gene encodes CDR1 MNHEY and CDR2 SMNVEV (reference sequence). CDR3 coding DNA: TGTGCCAGCAGTTTAACTCTAGGGGATCAGCCCCAGCATTTT. It is translated as CASSLTLGDQPQHF.

The rearrangement joins TRBV29-1 to TRBJ2-1, with 11 bases aligning to TRBD2. The germline gives CDR1 SQVTM, CDR2 ANQGSEA. Trimming took 7 bases from V and 2 from J; bases not matched to a gene: 7. There are 15 residues in the CDR3. DNA of the CDR3: TGCAGCGGGGGGGGGACTAGCGGTACCTACAATGAGCAGTTCTTC. It yields the protein CSGGGTSGTYNEQFF.

This chain links TRBV27 with TRBJ2-1; tentatively, D is TRBD1 (6 bases). V lost 5 bases and J 6 bases, leaving 17 bases between the germline ends. The germline V gene encodes CDR1 MNHEY and CDR2 SMNVEV (reference sequence). The CDR3 totals 15 residues. CDR3 nucleotide sequence: TGTGCCAGCAGTGTCACAGGGTGGGGGCCCAATGAGCAGTTCTTC. Translation: CASSVTGWGPNEQFF.

The rearrangement links TRBV7-2 to TRBJ2-7; weak D call: TRBD1 (6 bases). Deletions cut 2 bases from V and 2 bases from J, with 13 bases between. Germline CDR1 and CDR2: SGHTA and FQGNSA. This CDR3 contains 15 residues. As DNA, the CDR3 is TGTGCCAGCAGCTTACAAGCACAGGGACCCTACGAGCAGTACTTC. Translation: CASSLQAQGPYEQYF.

The chain employs TRBV6-5 and TRBJ1-1, with D possibly TRBD1 on 6 matching bases. The V gene's germline CDR1 is MNHEY and CDR2 SVGAGI. V dropped 7 bases and J dropped 1 base, with 13 bases sitting between them. The CDR3 covers 14 residues. The CDR3 DNA sequence: TGTGCCAGCACCGACGGACAGTCGAACACTGAAGCTTTCTTT. This gives the protein CASTDGQSNTEAFF.

The rearrangement joins TRBV7-2 to TRBJ2-1, with 7 bases lining up with TRBD2. Germline CDR1 reads SGHTA; CDR2 reads FQGNSA. V shed 5 bases and J 6 bases; nucleotides not matched to a gene: 13. This CDR3 comprises 16 residues. The chain's CDR3 is CASSLPAGVGFNEQFF. Written as DNA, the CDR3 is TGTGCCAGCAGCCTACCTGCGGGAGTAGGCTTCAATGAGCAGTTCTTC.